This T cell receptor (beta chain) was sequenced in a study of shared clonotypes between healthy human individuals. Clones were sequenced by immunoSEQ multiplex PCR, and TCRdb holds only the in-frame ones, with some missing. The table has under 1,100,000 clones, 60% to 80% seen once. This CDR3 spans 14 amino acids. V shed 11 bases and J 2 bases; nucleotides not matched to a gene: 11. Germline V gene sequence: CDR1 LNHDA, CDR2 SQIVND (reference sequence). This receptor was identified in a man younger than 30 in good health. Sequencing used memory CD4+ T cells sorted from blood. The subset: CD45RA-negative fraction. The rearrangement links TRBV19 to TRBJ1-1, with 7 bases that match TRBD1. The CDR3 is CAGLSGTDNTEAFF. The CDR3 DNA sequence: TGTGCCGGACTTTCCGGGACAGATAACACTGAAGCTTTCTTT. The whole variable domain, remainder taken from reference TRBV19 and TRBJ1-1, is DGGITQSPKYLFRKEGQNVTLSCEQNLNHDAMYWYRQDPGQGLRLIYYSQIVNDFQKGDIAEGYSVSREKKESFPLTVTSAQKNPTAFYLCAGLSGTDNTEAFFGQGTRLTVV.